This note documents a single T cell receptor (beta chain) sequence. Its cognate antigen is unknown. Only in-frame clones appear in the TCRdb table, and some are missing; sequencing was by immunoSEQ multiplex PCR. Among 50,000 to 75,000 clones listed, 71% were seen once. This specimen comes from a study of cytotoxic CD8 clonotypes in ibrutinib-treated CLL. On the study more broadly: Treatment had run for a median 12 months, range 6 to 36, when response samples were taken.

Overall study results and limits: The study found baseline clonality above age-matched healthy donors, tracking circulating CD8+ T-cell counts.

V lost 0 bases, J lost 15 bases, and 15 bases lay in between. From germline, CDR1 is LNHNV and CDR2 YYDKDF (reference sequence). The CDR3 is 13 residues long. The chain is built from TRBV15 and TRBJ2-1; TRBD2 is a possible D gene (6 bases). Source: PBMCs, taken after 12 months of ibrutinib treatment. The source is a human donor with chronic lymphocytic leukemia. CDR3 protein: CATSRDLWGLGFF. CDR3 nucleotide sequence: TGTGCCACCAGCAGAGATCTCTGGGGACTCGGGTTCTTC.